One T cell receptor (beta chain) is described in this entry. Its antigen is unidentified. CDR1 is MNHNS, CDR2 SASEGT, per germline. V lost 7 bases to trimming and J lost 8 bases; unmatched junction nucleotides: 9. This CDR3 is 14 amino acids long. Amplification used 60 Vbeta primers and 13 Jbeta primers. Sequenced by immunoSEQ multiplex PCR; TCRdb stores in-frame clones only, minus some. The sample consists of fewer than 110,000 clones, under 85% of them appearing once. The data derive from a study of cytomegalovirus exposure and HLA in healthy donors. Study findings and constraints: Analysis was performed later, and it showed HLA-associated TCR beta chains to be more clonally expanded than equally common others.

The V call is TRBV6-1, the J call TRBJ2-1, with 9 bases aligning to TRBD2. The sample comprised PBMCs. This receptor was taken from a man aged 45-60 years in good health and CMV-seropositive. CDR3 nucleotides: TGTGCCAGCACACGTAGCGGGAGTTACCATGAGCAGTTCTTC. This translates into CASTRSGSYHEQFF.